Detailed here is one TCR beta chain. Its target is not known. Germline assignment: CDR1 KGHSH and CDR2 LQKENI. Trimming took off 5 bases at V and 4 bases at J, with 11 bases between the two ends. This CDR3 spans 14 amino acids. The data were taken from a study of cytomegalovirus exposure and HLA in healthy donors. General study points: A prior analysis recorded that most TCR beta V segments were productive about 87% or about 30% of the time.

60 Vbeta and 13 Jbeta primers were used in PCR. TCRdb's copy holds only in-frame clones and misses some; the assay was immunoSEQ multiplex PCR. Altogether some 150,000 clones are present, roughly 86% being singletons, with the ten largest covering roughly 3.4%. The origin of this receptor is a young man in good health and CMV-seropositive. The chain combines TRBV18 with TRBJ1-4; D is undetermined. The specimen was PBMCs. This CDR3 reads CASSSGYLNEKLFF. CDR3 coding DNA: TGTGCCAGCTCATCGGGATATCTTAATGAAAAACTGTTTTTT.